These 18 T cell receptor beta chains came from one sample sequenced in a study of T cells after yellow fever vaccination. TCRdb recomputed calls from the 5' RACE reads with MiXCR, one row per CDR3 protein. The sample holds more than 20,000 distinct CDR3 sequences, 4.5% to 7% seen once. This material consisted of PBMCs, either bulk or a sorted T-cell subset (CD4+, CD8+, memory, or dextramer-sorted; not recorded which), taken 15 days after the yellow fever booster vaccination. The receptors derive from a man under 40 who received the YFV17D yellow fever vaccine.

This clonotype has a count of ten or more. The CDR3 sequence: CASSLDVGSYNEQFF. CDR3 bases: TGCGCCAGCAGCTTGGACGTGGGCTCCTACAATGAGCAGTTCTTC. The genes are TRBV5-1 and TRBJ2-1; D remains ambiguous. The CDR3 totals 15 residues. The V end was cut by 0 bases, the J end by 0 bases, with 7 bases between. CDR1 and CDR2 from the germline V gene are SGHRS and YFSETQ.

This clonotype appeared many times. The chain is built from TRBV7-2 and TRBJ1-2; TRBD1 matches at 8 bases. V shed 8 bases, J shed 8 bases, and the junction held 13 bases outside the gene matches. The CDR3 is made up of 14 amino acids. Per the germline V gene, CDR1 is SGHTA and CDR2 is FQGNSA. CDR3 region: CASRSQETGVGYTF. The CDR3 DNA sequence: TGTGCCAGCCGCTCTCAAGAGACAGGGGTCGGCTACACCTTC.

This clonotype was detected ten times or more. This sequence joins TRBV20-1 and TRBJ2-1; D unclear. V was cut by 0 bases and J by 7 bases, with 13 bases left in between. The CDR3 has 14 residues. Germline values: CDR1 DFQATT, CDR2 SNEGSKA (reference sequence). The CDR3 here is CSARDTARRNEQFF. DNA of the CDR3: TGCAGTGCTAGAGATACGGCTAGACGAAATGAGCAGTTCTTC.

This clonotype was recorded at least ten times. V gene TRBV19 combines with J gene TRBJ2-5, with D perhaps given as TRBD1 or TRBD2 (5 bases each). The length of the CDR3 is 14 residues. The V gene's germline CDR1 is LNHDA and CDR2 SQIVND (reference sequence). V lost 4 bases and J 3 bases, leaving 12 bases between the germline ends. CDR3 amino acids: CASSTGRSKETQYF. CDR3 nucleotides: TGTGCCAGTAGTACGGGGCGGTCGAAAGAGACCCAGTACTTC.

This clonotype was recorded many times. The chain uses TRBV18 and TRBJ2-2; 11 bases fit TRBD1. V lost 3 bases to trimming and J lost 4 bases; unmatched junction nucleotides: 1. This CDR3 is built from 15 residues. CDR1 and CDR2 (germline): KGHSH, LQKENI. CDR3 in amino acids: CASSPGTGGTGELFF. CDR3 in DNA: TGTGCCAGCTCACCGGGGACAGGGGGCACCGGGGAGCTGTTTTTT. Full variable domain (outside the CDR3, taken from reference TRBV18 and TRBJ2-2): NAGVMQNPRHLVRRRGQEARLRCSPMKGHSHVYWYRQLPEEGLKFMVYLQKENIIDESGMPKERFSAEFPKEGPSILRIQQVVRGDSAAYFCASSPGTGGTGELFFGEGSRLTVL.

This clonotype was picked up many times. The chain links TRBV18 to TRBJ2-1; TRBD2 aligns across 13 bases. There are 16 residues in the CDR3. Germline V gives CDR1 KGHSH, CDR2 LQKENI. V shed 3 bases and J 2 bases; nucleotides not matched to a gene: 1. Written as DNA, the CDR3 is TGTGCCAGCTCACCTGGGACTAGCGGGACCTACAATGAGCAGTTCTTC. Its protein product is CASSPGTSGTYNEQFF.

This clonotype showed up many times. The V call is TRBV4-2, the J call TRBJ2-5, with 10 nucleotides matching TRBD2. Per the germline V gene, CDR1 is LGHNA and CDR2 is YNFKEQ. With V trimmed by 1 base and J by 2 bases, 4 bases remained unmatched. The CDR3 runs to 16 residues. The CDR3 sequence: CASSQGGTSEQETQYF. DNA for the CDR3: TGTGCCAGCAGCCAAGGCGGGACTAGCGAGCAAGAGACCCAGTACTTC.

This clonotype was recorded at least ten times. This rearrangement joins TRBV6-5 to TRBJ2-3, with 11 bases fitting TRBD2. CDR3 length: 14 amino acids. V shed 9 bases and J 5 bases; nucleotides not matched to a gene: 7. Per the germline V gene, CDR1 is MNHEY and CDR2 is SVGAGI. As DNA, the CDR3 is TGTGCCAGTCAGTCGGGACTAGCGGTAGATACGCAGTATTTT. Amino acids: CASQSGLAVDTQYF.

This clonotype has at least ten counts. This chain joins TRBV6-5 and TRBJ1-5, with unresolved D. Between the trimmed V and J ends, which lost 4 bases and 3 bases, there was a span of 7 bases. The CDR3 has 13 residues. CDR1 MNHEY and CDR2 SVGAGI come from the germline V gene. The CDR3 protein is CASSFQTNQPQHF. CDR3 bases: TGTGCCAGCAGTTTTCAGACCAATCAGCCCCAGCATTTT.

A word on this clonotype: This may be a read error, as it is one base from a much larger clone. The chain has TRBV5-8 and TRBJ2-7; a possible D gene is TRBD2 (6 bases). Germline V gene data show CDR1 as SGHTS and CDR2 as YDEGEE. This CDR3 is 14 amino acids long. The CDR3: CVSSLWGDAYEQYF. In DNA form, the CDR3 reads TGTGTCAGCAGCTTGTGGGGGGATGCCTACGAGCAGTACTTC.

Ten or more counts support this clonotype. The genes are TRBV5-1 and TRBJ2-3; D is unresolved. The CDR3 is 12 residues long. CDR1 and CDR2 (germline): SGHRS, YFSETQ. V gave up 5 bases and J gave up 2 bases, with 6 bases separating them. CDR3: CASRLYTDTQYF. CDR3 nucleotides: TGCGCCAGCAGGCTGTACACAGATACGCAGTATTTT.

This clonotype was observed many times. This chain connects TRBV12-3 or TRBV12-4 to TRBJ2-2, with TRBD2 matching 10 bases. This CDR3 has 15 residues. V trimming: 7 bases; J trimming: 6 bases; junction bases outside the gene matches: 8. CDR3 loop: CASISSGRASGELFF. In DNA, the CDR3 is TGTGCCAGCATCTCCAGCGGGAGGGCCTCCGGGGAGCTGTTTTTT.

In this sample, this clonotype turned up many times. The J gene is TRBJ2-7, the V gene TRBV20-1; D gene uncertain. The CDR3 totals 11 residues. Trimming took off 3 bases at V and 5 bases at J, with 8 bases between the two ends. CDR1 and CDR2 (germline): DFQATT, SNEGSKA (reference sequence). The CDR3 protein is CSASPDHEQYF. In DNA form, the CDR3 reads TGCAGTGCTAGCCCGGACCACGAGCAGTACTTC.

This clonotype was counted only a few times. The chain couples TRBV9 to TRBJ2-1, with TRBD1 identical over 12 bases. Trimming cost V 4 bases and J 7 bases; bases outside gene matches: 6. Germline V gene sequence: CDR1 SGDLS, CDR2 YYNGEE. CDR3 length: 15 residues. CDR3 sequence reads: CASSPGQGAVNEQFF. The CDR3 coding sequence is TGTGCCAGCAGCCCGGGACAGGGGGCAGTTAATGAGCAGTTCTTC.

About this clonotype itself: A much larger clone lies a single base off, so this may be a read error. The rearrangement uses TRBV15 and TRBJ1-4; TRBD1 might be the D (5 bases). The germline V gene encodes CDR1 LNHNV and CDR2 YYDKDF (reference sequence). The V end lost 1 base, the J end lost 5 bases, and 14 bases lay between the germline ends. This CDR3 contains 16 residues. The CDR3 DNA follows: TGTGCCACCAGCAGAGTCACTCCGCGGGGGAATGAAAAACTGTTTTTT. It encodes CATSRVTPRGNEKLFF.

This clonotype appeared many times. The V and J genes are TRBV2 and TRBJ2-1; no definite D call. Per germline, CDR1 SNHLY and CDR2 FYNNEI. The CDR3 is 15 residues long. V lost 1 base and J 3 bases, leaving 10 bases between the germline ends. DNA for the CDR3: TGTGCCAGCAGTGAAGTCCTGAGTTTCTACAATGAGCAGTTCTTC. Translated: CASSEVLSFYNEQFF. Combining the CDR3 with reference TRBV2 and TRBJ2-1 gives the whole variable domain EPEVTQTPSHQVTQMGQEVILRCVPISNHLYFYWYRQILGQKVEFLVSFYNNEISEKSEIFDDQFSVERPDGSNFTLKIRSTKLEDSAMYFCASSEVLSFYNEQFFGPGTRLTVL.

Concerning this clonotype itself: A much bigger clone sits one base away, suggesting this may be a read error. J is TRBJ2-1 and V is TRBV7-2, with 7 positions matching TRBD2. The CDR3 length is 16 residues. Germline loops: CDR1 SGHTA, CDR2 FQGNSA. CDR3 DNA: TGTGCCAGCAGCTTAGTACTCCGCGGGAGTCTCGATGAGAAGTTCTTC. This gives the protein CASSLVLRGSLDEKFF.

This clonotype was recorded many times. The V gene is TRBV12-3 or TRBV12-4, the J gene TRBJ2-2; D perhaps matches TRBD2 (6 bases). Trimming shortened V by 5 bases and J by 5 bases, and 18 bases separated the two germline ends. The CDR3 length is 16 residues. The CDR3 region is CASSPYGGEETGELFF. In DNA form, the CDR3 reads TGTGCCAGCAGTCCGTACGGGGGAGAGGAAACCGGGGAGCTGTTTTTT.